Included here is one T cell receptor beta chain sequence, with context. Its target antigen remains unknown. No qualities accompany the bases; no much larger clone lies one base away. Healthy HIV-negative adults with no recently reported acute infections or vaccinations were included as donors. Only Caucasian adults living in Nashville, Tennessee, USA were represented among the donors. Magnetic negative selection was used to enrich CD4+ T cells, after which naive cells were positively selected on CD45RA and the negative fraction became the memory subset. After blood collection by leukapheresis, PBMCs were isolated using Ficoll-Histopaque density gradient centrifugation and then cryopreserved in the vapor phase of liquid nitrogen. Analytical flow cytometry was used to check the purity and quantity of each magnetically sorted T cell population. Each sorted fraction had its genomic DNA isolated and then quantified by UV absorbance on a Nanodrop 2000c.

In the germline V gene (reference sequence), CDR1 corresponds to LNHDA and CDR2 to SQIVND. V is reduced by 1 base and J by 3 bases, leaving a spacing of 7 bases between them. Including cysteine and phenylalanine, the CDR3 has 13 amino acids. CDR3 DNA is the only sequence kept; it has 39 bases, read in frame from the first base. This sample was taken from a study of shared clonotypes between healthy human individuals (dated by TCRdb to 2020 to 2022). Describing the broader study: A couple of women and a few men aged 18 to 49 years were included in the cohort. For each donor, three plates each were used for CD4 naive and CD4 memory, two plates were used for CD8 naive, and one plate was used for CD8 memory. Blood TCR repertoires of five healthy adults were deeply sequenced to estimate repertoire size and the extent of clonotype sharing between individuals. To increase sequencing depth and limit assay-specific biases, different laboratories used diverse techniques to prepare libraries and sequence TCR repertoires. Leukapheresis yielded between about 0.9 and 9.5 billion PBMCs per donor.

Using the deep immunoSEQ assay, multiplex PCR amplified TCR CDR3 regions from genomic DNA. For each cell subset, the extracted genomic DNA was distributed evenly across all wells of several immunoSEQ 96-well plates, and each plate served as one replicate. For sorted subsets, around 0.2 ug genomic DNA, equal to 25,000 to 35,000 T cell genomes, was loaded into each replicate PCR. Purified libraries were quantified with a Qubit 3.0 fluorometer, sized on a Bioanalyzer 2100, and re-quantified with the KAPA Library Quantification kit. A separate single-read 150-cycle Illumina NextSeq 550 flow cell was used to sequence each immunoSEQ 96-well plate. Concerning the study's data processing: Because only junctional sequences without quality scores were contained in the immunoSEQ output, filtering matching that applied to full-length reads could not be performed. To assign V/J genes and CDR3, sequences were annotated using PyIR, a Python wrapper for IgBLAST v1.9, with IMGT germline references. Reads were removed for weak V/J assignments (E-value above 1e-6), missing CDR3, stop codons, out-of-frame junctions, or ambiguous translated residues. V3J clonotypes were defined as sequences sharing an identical inferred V gene, J gene, and CDR3 amino acid sequence. The percentage overlap between two repertoires was calculated by dividing the number of shared unique clonotypes by the size of the smaller repertoire. Richness of each repertoire was evaluated using RTK rarefaction, the Chao1 estimator, and Recon v2.1 estimates of unobserved clonotypes. For all TCRbeta clonotypes obtained by the gDNA method from several donors, generation probabilities were computed with OLGA. The source is immuneACCESS, and TCRdb retained only in-frame sequences with V and J called. Part of the clones is not carried over; for the studies checked, unresolved V genes explain less than half of this, and the remainder is unexplained. V and J calls and clone size are as listed in that table; D and trimming were resolved from the DNA. The sample data list about 1.5 million clones, and approximately 98% of these were observed just once. The ten largest clones add up to about 0.4% of the sample.

Findings and caveats that apply to the study as a whole: Pairwise subsampling led to the expectation that sequencing depth would affect the degree of clonotype sharing among donors. Incomplete sequencing was indicated by rarefaction of sorted-subset datasets, despite the large sequencing depth. Sampling was restricted to blood, and TCR repertoires in tissues likely differ from the TCR repertoires found in blood. Approximately 5% of naive CD4, roughly 3.6% of naive CD8, approximately 2.2% of memory CD4, and 0.35% to 0.4% of memory CD8 clonotypes were shared across a few donors. Larger estimated clonotype richness was generally found for naive subsets than for memory subsets. Compared with non-shared clonotypes, the clonotypes found in all four sorted-subset donors had higher generation probabilities. The small number of donors limited the genetic and exposure-history diversity represented.

The sequenced material came from naive CD4+ T cells sorted from blood. In light of the paper, this sample's cell subset or site label describes: CD45RA+ positively selected. This clonotype was sampled from a young man in good health. In this chain, TRBV19 is recombined with TRBJ2-7; no D gene can be assigned with confidence. The CDR3 protein: CASSIGEVYEQYF. The DNA is TGTGCCAGTAGTATAGGTGAAGTCTACGAGCAGTACTTC.